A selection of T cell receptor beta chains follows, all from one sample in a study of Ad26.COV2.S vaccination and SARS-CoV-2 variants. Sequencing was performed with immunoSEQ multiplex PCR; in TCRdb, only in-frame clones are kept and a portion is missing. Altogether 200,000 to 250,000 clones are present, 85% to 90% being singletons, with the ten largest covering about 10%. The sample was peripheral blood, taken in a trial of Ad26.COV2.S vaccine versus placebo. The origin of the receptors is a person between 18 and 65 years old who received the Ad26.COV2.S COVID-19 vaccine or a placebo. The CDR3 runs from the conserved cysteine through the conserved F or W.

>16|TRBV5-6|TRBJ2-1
CASTLFGQGGYNEQFF
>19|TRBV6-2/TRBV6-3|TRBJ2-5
CASSRPGLAGGPSAETQYF
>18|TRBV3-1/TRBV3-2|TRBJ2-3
CASSWGAVWLAGTDTQYF
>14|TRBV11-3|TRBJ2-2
CASSLGPDTGELFF
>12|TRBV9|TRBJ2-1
CASSAVHNEQFF
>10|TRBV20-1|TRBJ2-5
CSARVETQYF
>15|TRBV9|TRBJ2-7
CASSPPWTGRYEQYF
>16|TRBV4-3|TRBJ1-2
CASSQEGVGQPYGYTF
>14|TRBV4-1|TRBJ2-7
CASSQDKGRNEQYF
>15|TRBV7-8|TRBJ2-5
CASSLLGGDYQTQYF
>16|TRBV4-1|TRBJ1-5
CASSQATSPSNQPQHF
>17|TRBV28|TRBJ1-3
CASSLSLTGLSGNTIYF
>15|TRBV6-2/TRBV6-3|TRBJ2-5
CASSRTSAGKETQYF
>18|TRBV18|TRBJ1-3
CASSPPGLQGAIENTIYF
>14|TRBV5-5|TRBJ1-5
CASSWDGGNQPQHF
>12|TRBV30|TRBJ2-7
CAWTQNVYEQYF
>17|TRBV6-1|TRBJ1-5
CASSESILGQRNQPQHF